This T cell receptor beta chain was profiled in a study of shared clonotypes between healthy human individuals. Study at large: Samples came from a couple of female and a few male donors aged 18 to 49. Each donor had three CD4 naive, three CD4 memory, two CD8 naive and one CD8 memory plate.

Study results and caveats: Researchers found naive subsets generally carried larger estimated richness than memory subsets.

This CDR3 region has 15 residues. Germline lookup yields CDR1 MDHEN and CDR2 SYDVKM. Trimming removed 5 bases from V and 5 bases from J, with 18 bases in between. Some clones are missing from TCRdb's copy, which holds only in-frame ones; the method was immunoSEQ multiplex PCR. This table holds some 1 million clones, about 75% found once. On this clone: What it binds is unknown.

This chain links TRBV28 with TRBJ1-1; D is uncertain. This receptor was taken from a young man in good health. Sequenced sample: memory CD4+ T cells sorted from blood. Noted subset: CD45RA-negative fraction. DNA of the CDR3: TGTGCCAGCAGTCCCACCTGGAGTTATGGGACTGAAGCTTTCTTT. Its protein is CASSPTWSYGTEAFF.